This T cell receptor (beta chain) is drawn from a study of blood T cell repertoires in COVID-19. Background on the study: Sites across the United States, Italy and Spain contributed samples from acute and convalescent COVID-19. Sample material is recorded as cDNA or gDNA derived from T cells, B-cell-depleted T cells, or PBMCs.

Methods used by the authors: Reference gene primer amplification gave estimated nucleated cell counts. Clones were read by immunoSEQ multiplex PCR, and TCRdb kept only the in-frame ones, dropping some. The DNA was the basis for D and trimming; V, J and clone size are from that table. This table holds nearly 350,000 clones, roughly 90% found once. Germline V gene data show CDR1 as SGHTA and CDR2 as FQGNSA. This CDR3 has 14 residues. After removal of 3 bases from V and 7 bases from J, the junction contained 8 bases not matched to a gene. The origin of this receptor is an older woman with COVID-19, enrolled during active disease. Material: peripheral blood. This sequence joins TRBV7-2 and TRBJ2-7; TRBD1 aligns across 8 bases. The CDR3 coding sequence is TGTGCCAGCAGCTTCACAGGGGGGTCTGGGGAGCAGTACTTC. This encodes CASSFTGGSGEQYF. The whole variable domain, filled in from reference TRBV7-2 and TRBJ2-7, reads GAGVSQSPSNKVTEKGKDVELRCDPISGHTALYWYRQSLGQGLEFLIYFQGNSAPDKSGLPSDRFSAERTGGSVSTLTIQRTQQEDSAVYLCASSFTGGSGEQYFGPGTRLTVT.